The subject of this entry is one TCR beta chain. Different DNA sequences within this sample yield the same CDR3. Trimming took 6 bases from V and 0 from J, leaving 7 bases between them. CDR1 is LGHDT, CDR2 YNNKEL, per germline (reference sequence). This CDR3 has 13 residues. Measured with immunoSEQ multiplex PCR; TCRdb has only the in-frame clones, and not every one. The data hold roughly 350,000 clones, with 75% to 90% observed a single time. This record belongs to a study of blood T cell repertoires in COVID-19. The clonotype comes from a woman in her 50s with COVID-19, enrolled during active disease. J is TRBJ2-3 and V is TRBV3-1 (or the pseudogene TRBV3-2); D gene uncertain. What was sequenced was peripheral blood. The CDR3 loop reads CASSLLSTDTQYF. Written as DNA, the CDR3 is TGTGCCAGCAGTCTCTTAAGCACAGATACGCAGTATTTT.